This entry lists 9 T cell receptor beta chains sequenced from one sample in a study of shared clonotypes between healthy human individuals. Measured with immunoSEQ multiplex PCR; TCRdb has only the in-frame clones, and not every one. This table has approximately 320,000 clones, roughly 84% appearing once. What was sequenced was memory CD8+ T cells sorted from blood. As to subset: CD45RO+ cells pooled with CCR7-negative TemRA cells. The receptors derive from a man younger than 35 in good health.

The rearrangement uses TRBV7-9 and TRBJ2-7; D gene uncertain. The CDR3 sequence is 13 residues long. V shed 7 bases and J shed 3 bases, with 13 bases lying between them. Per germline, CDR1 SEHNR and CDR2 FQNEAQ (reference sequence). The CDR3 DNA reads TGTGCCAGCACCCAGTTGGTTCTCTACGAGCAGTACTTC. Translation: CASTQLVLYEQYF.

The chain uses TRBV6-5 and TRBJ2-7; a weak D match, TRBD2 (6 bases). This CDR3 is built from 13 residues. Germline V gene data show CDR1 as MNHEY and CDR2 as SVGAGI. Trimming stripped 6 bases from V and 6 bases from J, with 15 bases between. The CDR3 DNA reads TGTGCCAGCAGCCAGACGGAGGGTGGCGAGCAGTACTTC. It translates to CASSQTEGGEQYF.

The rearrangement uses TRBV10-1 and TRBJ1-6; 7 positions agree with TRBD1. J lost 0 bases, V lost 4 bases, and 12 bases had no gene match. CDR1 is WNHNN and CDR2 is SYGVQD in the germline V gene (reference sequence). The length of the CDR3 is 19 residues. In DNA form, the CDR3 reads TGCGCCAGCAGTGGTTTTGGGGCAGGGGGTAGCTCCTATAATTCACCCCTCCACTTT. Its translation: CASSGFGAGGSSYNSPLHF.

The chain is built from TRBV6-5 and TRBJ2-1; D possibly matches TRBD1 or TRBD2 (5 bases each). The CDR3 totals 13 residues. Trimming took off 3 bases at V and 6 bases at J, with 9 bases between the two ends. The germline CDR1 and CDR2 sequences are MNHEY and SVGAGI. The CDR3 DNA follows: TGTGCCAGCAGTTATGGGGACCCCAATGAGCAGTTCTTC. This codes for CASSYGDPNEQFF.

This sequence joins TRBV2 and TRBJ2-1; D gene uncertain. Trimming left V 7 bases short and J 7 bases short, with 8 bases between. This CDR3 has 11 residues. Germline V gene data show CDR1 as SNHLY and CDR2 as FYNNEI. This CDR3 is CASKEGNEQFF. CDR3 bases: TGTGCCAGCAAAGAAGGTAATGAGCAGTTCTTC.

The CDR3 sequence is CASSPSGGKTYNEQFF. In nucleotides, the CDR3 is TGTGCCAGCAGTCCCAGCGGGGGGAAAACCTACAATGAGCAGTTCTTC. The V and J genes are TRBV2 and TRBJ2-1; 9 bases are a match to TRBD2. The V segment lost 5 bases and the J segment 2 bases; nucleotides outside the gene matches: 7. Germline CDR1 reads SNHLY; CDR2 reads FYNNEI. This CDR3 region has 16 residues.

This clone was detected a few times. The chain joins TRBV11-2 to TRBJ2-3; D is unresolved. The V and J ends lost 5 bases and 1 base respectively, with 7 bases between them. This CDR3 contains 13 residues. Germline V lookup: CDR1 SGHAT, CDR2 FQNNGV. CDR3 sequence (DNA): TGTGCCAGCAGCCGCGGCGGCACAGATACGCAGTATTTT. Protein: CASSRGGTDTQYF.

This clone was counted many times. The chain joins TRBV5-1 to TRBJ1-1, with no clear D. Trimming removed 0 bases at V and 4 bases at J, with 22 bases between. The CDR3 is made up of 18 amino acids. Germline V lookup: CDR1 SGHRS, CDR2 YFSETQ. CDR3 coding DNA: TGCGCCAGCAGCTTGGCCGGAGGCAGGACGGGTGAGGGCACTGAAGCTTTCTTT. Its translation is CASSLAGGRTGEGTEAFF.

V gene TRBV10-3 combines with J gene TRBJ1-6; 7 bases line up with TRBD1. Unmatched junction bases numbered 2, after V lost 3 bases and J lost 0 bases. Germline CDR1 ENHRY, CDR2 SYGVKD. The CDR3 spans 16 residues. The CDR3 protein is CAISEDRVSYNSPLHF. CDR3 DNA: TGTGCCATCAGTGAAGACAGGGTCTCCTATAATTCACCCCTCCACTTT.